A single sample gave rise to the 27 T cell receptor beta chains below, sequenced in a study of T cells in Graves' hyperthyroidism and ophthalmopathy (dated by TCRdb to between 2018 and 2020). Library construction relied on multiplex PCR. Sequencing instrument: Illumina HiSeq 2000. The TCR beta CDR3 regions were amplified from the RNA transcripts. For the first round of RT-PCR on the TCR CDR3, the HTBI primer set was used together with the Qiagen OneStep RT-PCR kit. Clones were called with MiXCR by TCRdb after fastp trimmed the public reads at Q25, and only in-frame beta chains were retained. Every distinct CDR3 protein forms one entry, paired with its most common genes and DNA. The sample profile shows about 420,000 distinct CDR3 sequences; 15% to 19% of them were found once. The ten most abundant clones make up 13% to 15% of the sample. Sequencing input: blood. The receptors stem from a woman between 18 and 29 years old with Graves' hyperthyroidism.

This clonotype was seen ten or more times. This chain uses TRBV6-1 with TRBJ2-3; D perhaps matches TRBD2 (5 bases). CDR1 is MNHNS, CDR2 SASEGT, per germline. V shed 3 bases and J shed 4 bases, with 20 bases lying between them. This CDR3 has 17 amino acids. CDR3 sequence reads: CASSELGSELPPDTQYF. The CDR3, as DNA: TGTGCCAGCAGTGAGTTAGGGAGCGAGCTACCCCCAGATACGCAGTATTTT.

Many counts were recorded for this clonotype. The genes are TRBV5-1 and TRBJ2-7, with TRBD1 as a possible D gene (5 bases). Germline CDR1 SGHRS, CDR2 YFSETQ. Trimming shortened V by 3 bases and J by 2 bases, and 12 bases separated the two germline ends. This CDR3 contains 14 residues. DNA of the CDR3: TGCGCCAGCAGCTCCAGGACATCTACCTACGAGCAGTACTTC. Translating gives CASSSRTSTYEQYF.

This clonotype appeared a single time. The chain employs TRBV6-4 and TRBJ1-1; 7 nucleotides align to TRBD1. Germline values: CDR1 MRHNA, CDR2 SNTAGT. The J segment lost 3 bases and the V segment lost 4 bases, leaving 5 bases of the junction unmatched. The CDR3 spans 14 residues. CDR3 nucleotides: TGTGCCAGCAGTGCCGAGGGGGCGGACACTGAAGCTTTCTTT. This gives the protein CASSAEGADTEAFF.

This clonotype came up a few times. The rearrangement joins TRBV12-5 to TRBJ2-1; 9 bases match TRBD2. Germline CDR1 reads LGHNT; CDR2 reads FRNRAP. V was pared by 2 bases and J by 7 bases, with 6 bases of the junction left unmatched. The CDR3 length is 15 residues. In nucleotides, the CDR3 is TGTGCTAGTGGTTTGCTTAGCGGGAGTCGGAATGAGCAGTTCTTC. Its translation is CASGLLSGSRNEQFF.

A few counts support this clonotype. The V call is TRBV4-3, the J call TRBJ2-5; D uncertain. CDR1 and CDR2 from the germline V gene are LGHNA and YSLEER. Trimming took 5 bases from V and 4 from J, leaving 20 bases between them. The CDR3 is 16 amino acids. CDR3 sequence (DNA): TGCGCCAGCAGCGCCTCCGTTATCGCCGGTGGAGAGACCCAGTACTTC. Amino acid sequence: CASSASVIAGGETQYF.

This clonotype appeared a few times. V is TRBV7-2 and J is TRBJ1-5; D not certain. The germline V and J ends were trimmed by 2 bases and 6 bases, with 11 bases remaining between them. The CDR3 is 14 amino acids. Germline lookup yields CDR1 SGHTA and CDR2 FQGNSA. CDR3 protein: CASSLSVGRQPQHF. The CDR3 DNA sequence: TGTGCCAGCAGCTTATCGGTGGGTCGTCAGCCCCAGCATTTT.

For this clonotype: A much larger clone differs by one base, so this may be a read error. The CDR3 nucleotides read TGTGCCAGCAGTTTGGCAGGGATGATTTACGGGGAGCTGTTTTTT. Its translation is CASSLAGMIYGELFF. The gene calls are TRBV28 and TRBJ2-2; a weak D match, TRBD1 (5 bases). The length of the CDR3 is 15 residues. The V gene lost 3 bases and the J gene lost 7 bases, with 15 bases spanning the gap. The germline gives CDR1 MDHEN, CDR2 SYDVKM.

This clonotype has at least ten counts. The chain combines TRBV7-9 with TRBJ2-7; 7 positions agree with TRBD2. The CDR3 is 14 amino acids. The germline CDR1 and CDR2 sequences are SEHNR and FQNEAQ (reference sequence). J was trimmed by 2 bases and V by 5 bases; bases with no gene match: 6. The CDR3 bases are TGTGCCAGCAGCCTCCGCAGCGGGACCTACGAGCAGTACTTC. Translation: CASSLRSGTYEQYF.

The sample holds many counts of this clonotype. This chain connects TRBV28 to TRBJ1-3, with TRBD1 as a possible D gene (5 bases). Germline CDR1 is MDHEN and CDR2 is SYDVKM. The V gene lost 3 bases and the J gene lost 5 bases, with 14 bases spanning the gap. The CDR3 consists of 15 residues. The CDR3 loop reads CASSFLGGRRNTIYF. The CDR3 DNA reads as TGTGCCAGCAGTTTCTTGGGGGGTCGAAGAAACACCATATATTTT.

The sample holds a few counts of this clonotype. The V gene is TRBV19, the J gene TRBJ2-7; 8 positions match TRBD1. V lost 4 bases, J lost 4 bases, and 3 bases stayed unmatched. The germline V gene has CDR1 LNHDA and CDR2 SQIVND (reference sequence). The CDR3 totals 13 residues. The CDR3 protein is CASSTTGGYEQYF. For the CDR3, the DNA is TGTGCCAGTAGTACCACAGGGGGTTACGAGCAGTACTTC.

A note on this clonotype: A read error may explain this, as a much larger clone is one base away. The V call is TRBV20-1, the J call TRBJ2-7, with a possible D match to TRBD2 (5 bases). The CDR3 is 13 amino acids. Germline loops: CDR1 DFQATT, CDR2 SNEGSKA (reference sequence). The CDR3, as DNA: TGCAGTGCTAAATTTGGGCCCGACTACGGGCAGTACTTC. Translated, it gives CSAKFGPDYGQYF.

This clonotype was picked up a small number of times. The chain is built from TRBV2 and TRBJ2-5; D unclear. The V end was cut by 1 base, the J end by 4 bases, with 7 bases between. Germline CDR1 and CDR2: SNHLY and FYNNEI. The CDR3 has 13 residues. CDR3 amino acids: CASSEEMGETQYF. The CDR3 DNA follows: TGTGCCAGCAGTGAAGAGATGGGAGAGACCCAGTACTTC.

This clonotype was observed at least ten times. The chain uses TRBV6-5 and TRBJ1-1, with D possibly matching TRBD1 (5 bases). The CDR3 is 16 residues long. Per germline, CDR1 MNHEY and CDR2 SVGAGI. Trimming removed 0 bases from V and 1 base from J, with 12 bases in between. The CDR3 nucleotides read TGTGCCAGCAGTTACTCTTGGGGGAGCGGGAACACTGAAGCTTTCTTT. Protein sequence: CASSYSWGSGNTEAFF.

In this sample, this clonotype turned up many times. This chain links TRBV28 with TRBJ2-3; tentative D call: TRBD2 (5 bases). Germline CDR1 and CDR2: MDHEN and SYDVKM. There are 12 residues in the CDR3. V was clipped by 7 bases and J by 6 bases, with 11 bases between them. The CDR3 bases are TGTGCCAGCACACAGACTATGGATACGCAGTATTTT. Protein sequence: CASTQTMDTQYF.

This clonotype has a count of ten or more. The chain has TRBV11-2 and TRBJ2-7; 12 bases map to TRBD2. The CDR3 sequence is 12 residues long. Trimming cost V 5 bases and J 10 bases; bases outside gene matches: 3. The V gene's germline CDR1 is SGHAT and CDR2 FQNNGV. CDR3 in amino acids: CASSRGLAGQYF. The CDR3 DNA reads TGTGCCAGCAGCCGAGGACTAGCGGGACAGTACTTC.

In regard to this clonotype: Its ends do not fully match the called genes, so a read error is possible. The chain carries TRBV11-2 and TRBJ2-2; 7 bases are shared with TRBD2. Germline lookup yields CDR1 SGHAT and CDR2 FQNNGV. The CDR3 contains 10 residues. The CDR3 sequence is CASSRGVLFF. For the CDR3, the DNA is TGTGCCAGCAGCCGGGGGGTGCTGTTTTTT.

The gene calls are TRBV19 and TRBJ1-1; 7 positions match TRBD1. Germline CDR1 LNHDA, CDR2 SQIVND (reference sequence). With 10 bases clipped from V and 4 bases from J, the junction kept 9 bases outside the gene matches. CDR3 length: 13 amino acids. The CDR3 nucleotides are TGTGCCACCTCGACAGGGTTGGCCACTGAAGCTTTCTTT. Encoded protein: CATSTGLATEAFF.

This clonotype was observed many times. The rearrangement joins TRBV27 to TRBJ2-1; TRBD1 agrees at 10 bases. The CDR3 contains 18 residues. CDR1 MNHEY and CDR2 SMNVEV come from the germline V gene (reference sequence). The J segment lost 2 bases and the V segment lost 5 bases, leaving 12 bases of the junction unmatched. The CDR3 loop reads CASSLTRMTGGPYNEQFF. CDR3 DNA: TGTGCCAGCAGTCTAACAAGAATGACAGGGGGCCCCTACAATGAGCAGTTCTTC.

The genes are TRBV6-1 and TRBJ2-3; 9 nucleotides align to TRBD2. The CDR3 totals 15 residues. Looked up from germline, CDR1 is MNHNS and CDR2 is SASEGT. The ends lost 3 bases at V and 1 base at J; junction bases unmatched: 2. This CDR3 is CASSDSSGGTDTQYF. As DNA, the CDR3 is TGTGCCAGCAGTGACTCTAGCGGGGGCACAGATACGCAGTATTTT.

In its sample, this clonotype was seen a few times. It may be a read error: a sequence one base away is much more abundant. This CDR3 reads CASSLARTGNGDTQYF. CDR3 sequence (DNA): TGTGCCAGCAGCTTAGCCCGGACAGGGAACGGAGATACGCAGTATTTT. The chain couples TRBV11-2 to TRBJ2-3; 8 bases match TRBD1. V gave up 1 base and J gave up 5 bases; unmatched junction bases: 8. Germline CDR1 and CDR2: SGHAT and FQNNGV. The CDR3 is 16 residues long.

The V call is TRBV18, the J call TRBJ1-2; maybe TRBD1 (5 bases). This CDR3 is built from 19 residues. V dropped 6 bases and J dropped 1 base, with 27 bases sitting between them. Per the germline V gene, CDR1 is KGHSH and CDR2 is LQKENI. This CDR3 reads CASSPNRGQQRKDNYGYTF. The CDR3 DNA follows: TGTGCCAGCTCGCCTAACAGAGGACAACAGAGAAAAGATAACTATGGCTACACCTTC.

This clonotype occurred many times. This chain links TRBV20-1 with TRBJ1-1, with 7 bases fitting TRBD1. CDR1 and CDR2 from the germline V gene are DFQATT and SNEGSKA (reference sequence). The CDR3 spans 13 residues. The junction had 9 bases not matched to a gene; V was cut back by 8 bases and J by 3 bases. CDR3 region: CSPKRDRDTEAFF. DNA for the CDR3: TGCAGTCCCAAACGCGACAGGGACACTGAAGCTTTCTTT.

This clonotype appeared a few times. The chain joins TRBV15 to TRBJ1-4; D gene ambiguous. This CDR3 spans 15 amino acids. The V end was cut by 1 base, the J end by 2 bases, with 8 bases between. Germline CDR1 is LNHNV and CDR2 is YYDKDF (reference sequence). This chain's CDR3 is CATSRVAGTNEKLFF. DNA of the CDR3: TGTGCCACCAGCAGAGTAGCGGGGACTAATGAAAAACTGTTTTTT.

This clonotype has ten or more counts. The chain recombines TRBV15 with TRBJ1-1; D unresolved. The CDR3 has 13 amino acids. Germline V gives CDR1 LNHNV, CDR2 YYDKDF (reference sequence). V lost 2 bases and J 2 bases, leaving 6 bases between the germline ends. CDR3 coding DNA: TGTGCCACCAGCAGATTCGGCAACACTGAAGCTTTCTTT. Translating gives CATSRFGNTEAFF.

The chain employs TRBV11-2 and TRBJ2-7, with unresolved D. Germline V gene lookup returns CDR1 SGHAT and CDR2 FQNNGV. The length of the CDR3 is 14 residues. Trimming took 2 bases from V and 2 from J, leaving 10 bases between them. The DNA for the CDR3 is TGTGCCAGCAGCTTATTTCGCGGCCCCTACGAGCAGTACTTC. Amino acid sequence: CASSLFRGPYEQYF.

This clonotype showed up just a few times. The V call is TRBV6-1, the J call TRBJ2-3; D might be TRBD1 (5 bases). The CDR3 is 15 residues long. V lost 8 bases and J lost 2, with 17 bases in between. The germline V gene has CDR1 MNHNS and CDR2 SASEGT. For the CDR3, the DNA is TGTGCCAGCGGAAAAGGACAAATCCTCACAGATACGCAGTATTTT. Encoded protein: CASGKGQILTDTQYF.

This clonotype has ten or more counts. The chain carries TRBV3-1 and TRBJ2-7; D gene ambiguous. V lost 0 bases and J lost 3, with 12 bases in between. This CDR3 is 15 amino acids long. Germline values: CDR1 LGHDT, CDR2 YNNKEL (reference sequence). CDR3 bases: TGTGCCAGCAGCCAAGAGTTCTCTAGAAACTACGAGCAGTACTTC. Its translation is CASSQEFSRNYEQYF.